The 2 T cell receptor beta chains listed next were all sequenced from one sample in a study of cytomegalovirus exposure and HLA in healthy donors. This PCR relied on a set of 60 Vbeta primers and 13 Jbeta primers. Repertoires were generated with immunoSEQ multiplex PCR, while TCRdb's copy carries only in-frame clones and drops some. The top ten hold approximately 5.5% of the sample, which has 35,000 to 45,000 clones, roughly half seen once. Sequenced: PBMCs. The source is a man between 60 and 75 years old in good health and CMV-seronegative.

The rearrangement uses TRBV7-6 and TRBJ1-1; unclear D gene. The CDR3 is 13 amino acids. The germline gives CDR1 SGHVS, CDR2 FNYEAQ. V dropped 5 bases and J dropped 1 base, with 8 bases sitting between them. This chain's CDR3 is CASSQEQNTEAFF. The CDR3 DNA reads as TGTGCCAGCAGCCAGGAACAGAACACTGAAGCTTTCTTT.

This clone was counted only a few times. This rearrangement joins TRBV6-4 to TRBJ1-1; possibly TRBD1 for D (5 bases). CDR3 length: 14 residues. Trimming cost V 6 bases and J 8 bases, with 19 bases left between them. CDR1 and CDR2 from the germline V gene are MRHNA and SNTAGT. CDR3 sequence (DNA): TGTGCCAGCAGCCAACGGCAGGGATCAGAGGAAGCTTTCTTT. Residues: CASSQRQGSEEAFF.